This is a list of T cell receptor beta chains from one sample in a study of blood T cell repertoires in COVID-19. Produced via immunoSEQ multiplex PCR; TCRdb's table is partial and in-frame only. The sample holds some 160,000 clones, 70% to 90% seen once. Sample: peripheral blood. All receptors derive from a woman of 80 years or more with COVID-19, enrolled during active disease. The CDR3 runs from the conserved cysteine through the conserved F or W. Each record gives: J gene, D gene, clone size, V gene, CDR3 protein, CDR3 DNA. The D gene is left open where the match is weak. Not every row has a clone size; where given, it reads once, few, many or a size class.

TRBJ2-5 TRBD1 NA TRBV6-2/TRBV6-3 CASSNPTGGTETQYF TGTGCCAGCAGTAACCCGACAGGGGGGACAGAGACCCAGTACTTC
TRBJ1-6 NA NA TRBV6-6 CASGLVINNSPLHF TGTGCCAGCGGTTTAGTAATCAATAATTCACCCCTCCACTTT
TRBJ1-5 TRBD1 NA TRBV20-1 CSASSRDSHQPQHF TGCAGTGCTAGTTCCCGGGACAGTCATCAGCCCCAGCATTTT
TRBJ2-5 NA NA TRBV7-2 CASSLRLETQYF TGTGCCAGCAGCTTACGTCTGGAGACCCAGTACTTC
TRBJ1-1 NA NA TRBV2 CATYGTLNTEAFF TGTGCCACCTACGGGACATTGAACACTGAAGCTTTCTTT
TRBJ2-1 TRBD2 NA TRBV18 CASSIGLAGGEQFF TGTGCCAGCTCAATCGGACTAGCGGGAGGGGAGCAGTTCTTC
TRBJ2-7 TRBD2 once TRBV7-2 CASSLGPHGLAGTYEQYF TGTGCCAGCAGCCTCGGGCCCCATGGACTAGCGGGAACCTACGAGCAGTACTTC
TRBJ1-2 NA NA TRBV5-1 CASSPRGSGHYGYTF TGCGCCAGCAGCCCGAGAGGTTCAGGGCACTATGGCTACACCTTC
TRBJ1-2 NA once TRBV5-6 CASSLATGNYGYTF TGTGCCAGCAGCTTGGCGACAGGAAACTATGGCTACACCTTC
TRBJ1-1 NA once TRBV11-2 CASSPRSGPTEAFF TGTGCCAGCAGCCCAAGGTCAGGGCCCACTGAAGCTTTCTTT
TRBJ1-2 TRBD1 NA TRBV10-1 CASSVRRTGDGYTF TGCGCCAGCAGTGTCCGGAGGACAGGGGATGGCTACACCTTC
TRBJ2-7 NA NA TRBV6-5 CASRGTTYEQYF TGTGCCAGCAGGGGGACAACCTACGAGCAGTACTTC
TRBJ2-1 TRBD2 NA TRBV6-5 CASSYAGLGTTEQFF TGTGCCAGCAGTTACGCGGGACTAGGGACTACTGAGCAGTTCTTC
TRBJ2-3 NA once TRBV28 CASSAGDGLTQYF TGTGCCAGCAGTGCGGGCGATGGGTTAACGCAGTATTTT
TRBJ1-6 NA NA TRBV28 CASTPGVGSPLHF TGTGCCAGCACTCCAGGGGTCGGTTCACCCCTCCACTTT
TRBJ1-1 TRBD1 medium-sized TRBV11-2 CASSLNLGGTGGNTEAFF TGTGCCAGCAGCCTAAATTTAGGGGGGACAGGAGGCAACACTGAAGCTTTCTTT
TRBJ2-2 TRBD2 NA TRBV24-1 CATSDLGAGANTGELFF TGTGCCACCAGTGATTTGGGGGCGGGAGCGAACACCGGGGAGCTGTTTTTT
TRBJ2-2 TRBD1 NA TRBV15 CATSRDGTANTGELFF TGTGCCACCAGCAGAGATGGGACAGCGAACACCGGGGAGCTGTTTTTT
TRBJ2-7 NA NA TRBV6-5 CASSLSSYEQYF TGTGCCAGCAGTCTCTCGTCCTACGAGCAGTACTTC
TRBJ1-2 NA NA TRBV28 CASSGRYGYTF TGTGCCAGCAGTGGCAGGTATGGCTACACCTTC
TRBJ2-7 TRBD2 NA TRBV4-3 CASSQEWTSGMVEQYF TGCGCCAGCAGCCAAGAATGGACTAGCGGGATGGTCGAGCAGTACTTC
TRBJ2-7 NA NA TRBV7-3 CASSPGASGEQYF TGTGCCAGCAGCCCTGGGGCCTCCGGCGAGCAGTACTTC
TRBJ2-1 TRBD2 NA TRBV28 CASMTLAGGYNEQFF TGTGCCAGCATGACCCTAGCGGGAGGGTACAATGAGCAGTTCTTC
TRBJ2-5 NA NA TRBV7-2 CASSLLPTSGETQYF TGTGCCAGCAGCTTACTGCCGACTAGTGGAGAGACCCAGTACTTC
TRBJ1-1 NA NA TRBV11-1 CASSLVAGNTEAFF TGTGCCAGCAGCTTAGTAGCGGGGAACACTGAAGCTTTCTTT
TRBJ2-2 TRBD2 NA TRBV9 CASSVVGSGLAGVGELFF TGTGCCAGCAGCGTAGTAGGTTCAGGACTAGCGGGAGTCGGGGAGCTGTTTTTT
TRBJ1-3 NA NA TRBV6-2/TRBV6-3 CASSYRDNSGNTIYF TGTGCCAGCAGTTACCGCGACAACTCTGGAAACACCATATATTTT
TRBJ1-1 NA NA TRBV19 CASYKSQNRAIDSEAFF TGTGCCAGTTATAAGTCCCAAAACAGGGCTATCGACAGTGAAGCTTTCTTT
TRBJ1-2 TRBD1 NA TRBV10-3 CAISESAGTGNGYTF TGTGCCATCAGTGAGTCGGCCGGGACAGGGAATGGCTACACCTTC
TRBJ1-2 NA NA TRBV6-6 CASSYSNSPDGYTF TGTGCCAGCAGTTACTCGAACAGTCCTGATGGCTACACCTTC